The entry that follows covers one TCR beta chain sequence. This clone has a single count. Its antigen is unknown. It has no much larger one-base neighbor in the sample; base qualities were not kept. This specimen belongs to a study of blood T cell repertoires in COVID-19 (dated by TCRdb to 2020 to 2021). Concerning the study at large: Collaborator samples came from the United States, Italy and Spain and covered acute and convalescent phases of COVID-19. The material from the prospective study consisted of cDNA or gDNA derived from T cells, B-cell-depleted T cells, or PBMCs. Deeply sampled blood TCRbeta repertoires from subjects exposed to, actively infected with, or recovered from COVID-19 were included in the dataset. The repertoires were released in a freely available public database meant as a resource for research on the immune response to SARS-CoV-2. The samples were drawn from two sources: the first 160 participants of the ongoing ImmuneRACE study, and some 1,300 subjects contributed by 6 global collaborators. A de-identified subject ID, COVID-19 status, age in years and sex were almost always included in the sample metadata. Where available, HLA class I and class II types were obtained from metadata supplied by the sample provider rather than from assay-based typing. Broader findings and caveats from the paper: The quantity of clinical and demographic metadata differed by source and by participant and was supplied without curation.

TCRbeta CDR3 regions were amplified from genomic DNA using the immunoSEQ Assay, a bias-controlled multiplex PCR. As for how the authors treated the data: Within the assay, amplification of reference gene primers was used to estimate how many nucleated cells each sample contained. To quantify the absolute abundance of each unique TCRbeta CDR3 rearrangement, sequence reads were collapsed and filtered. For each sample, productive Simpson clonality was calculated as the square root of Simpson's diversity index across productive rearrangements. As stored in TCRdb, this immuneACCESS dataset retains in-frame rearrangements with V and J assigned. A fraction of the clones does not appear; measured against another copy, unresolved V genes explain less than half of the discrepancy, and the remainder lacks a known reason. V, J and clone size reflect that table, while D and trimming were determined from the DNA. In this sample the table shows about 210,000 clones, roughly four fifths of which occur a single time. The ten largest clonotypes hold about 2.3% of the sample.

Collaborating institutions collected whole blood in K2EDTA tubes following their own protocols. For TCRbeta analysis, collaborators shipped samples as frozen whole blood, isolated PBMCs, or DNA extracted from either of those sample types. CDR1 and CDR2 are drawn from the germline V gene: MNHEY, SVGAGI. The CDR3 sequence holds 15 residues, the cysteine and phenylalanine included. The only DNA kept is the CDR3, 45 bases in frame from the first base. The junction carries 11 bases between V and J, which are trimmed by 5 bases and 0 bases respectively. The sequenced sample consisted of peripheral blood. The chain couples TRBV6-5 to TRBJ1-5; the D region possibly corresponds to TRBD1 (5 bases align). This TCR derives from a middle-aged woman with active or convalescent COVID-19. The CDR3: CASSPDGHSNQPQHF. The nucleotide sequence is TGTGCCAGCAGTCCCGACGGACATAGCAATCAGCCCCAGCATTTT.